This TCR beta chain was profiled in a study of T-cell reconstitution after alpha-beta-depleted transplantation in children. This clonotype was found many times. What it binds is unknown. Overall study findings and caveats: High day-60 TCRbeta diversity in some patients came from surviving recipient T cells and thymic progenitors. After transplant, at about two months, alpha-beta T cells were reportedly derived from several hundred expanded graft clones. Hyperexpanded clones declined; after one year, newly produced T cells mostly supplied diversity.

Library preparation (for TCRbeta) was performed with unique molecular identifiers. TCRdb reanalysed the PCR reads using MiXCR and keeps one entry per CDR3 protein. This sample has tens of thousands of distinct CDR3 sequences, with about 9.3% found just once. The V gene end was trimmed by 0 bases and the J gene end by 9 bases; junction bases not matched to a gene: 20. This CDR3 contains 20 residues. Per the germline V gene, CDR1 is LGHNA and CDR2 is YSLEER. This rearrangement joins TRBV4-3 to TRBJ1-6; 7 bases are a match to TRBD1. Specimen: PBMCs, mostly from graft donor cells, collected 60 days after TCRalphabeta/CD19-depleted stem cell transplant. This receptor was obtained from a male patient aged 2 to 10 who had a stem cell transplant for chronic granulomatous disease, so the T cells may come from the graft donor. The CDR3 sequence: CASSQDSQGDGLFFGSPLHF. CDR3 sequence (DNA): TGCGCCAGCAGCCAAGATTCTCAGGGGGACGGATTATTTTTCGGTTCACCCCTCCACTTT.